Below, 30 T cell receptor beta chains from the same sample are listed, as sequenced in a study of blood T cell repertoires in COVID-19. Some clones are missing from TCRdb's copy, which holds only in-frame ones; the method was immunoSEQ multiplex PCR. The sample has 70,000 to 90,000 clones, 75% to 85% seen once; the top ten hold 9.6%. The sequenced sample consisted of peripheral blood. The origin of the receptors is a man in his forties or fifties with COVID-19, enrolled during active disease.

This rearrangement joins TRBV5-1 to TRBJ1-5; a weak D match, TRBD1 (5 bases). The CDR3 extends over 15 amino acids. V dropped 0 bases and J dropped 1 base, with 8 bases sitting between them. Looked up from germline, CDR1 is SGHRS and CDR2 is YFSETQ. CDR3 loop: CASSLGGMSNQPQHF. The CDR3 DNA reads TGCGCCAGCAGCTTGGGGGGCATGAGCAATCAGCCCCAGCATTTT.

The CDR3 region has the DNA TGTGCCAGCAGCAAAGGGGTAAGAGTGGACACCTCCACAGATACGCAGTATTTT. Translated, it gives CASSKGVRVDTSTDTQYF. The chain carries TRBV21-1 and TRBJ2-3; the D call in the table, TRBD1, was not verified against the DNA. TRBV21-1 is an annotated pseudogene. The CDR3 is 18 residues long.

The chain joins TRBV19 to TRBJ1-5; a weak D match, TRBD1 (5 bases). Germline V gives CDR1 LNHDA, CDR2 SQIVND (reference sequence). The CDR3 extends over 13 amino acids. V dropped 6 bases and J dropped 7 bases, with 13 bases sitting between them. This chain's CDR3 is CASRMAGEQPQHF. CDR3 in DNA: TGTGCCAGTAGGATGGCGGGGGAACAGCCCCAGCATTTT.

The chain links TRBV6-6 to TRBJ2-7; a weak D match, TRBD2 (5 bases). Germline V CDR1 and CDR2: MNHNY, SVGAGI (reference sequence). With 2 bases removed from V and 0 bases from J, the gap between germline ends came to 11 bases. The CDR3 loop spans 15 amino acids. CDR3 DNA: TGTGCCAGCAGTTACGTTGCAGGAGGCTCCTACGAGCAGTACTTC. It specifies CASSYVAGGSYEQYF.

The chain couples TRBV6-5 to TRBJ1-2; the match to TRBD1 covers 11 bases. Germline-derived CDR1 and CDR2 are MNHEY and SVGAGI. With V trimmed by 4 bases and J by 4 bases, 5 bases remained unmatched. The CDR3 runs 15 residues. CDR3 sequence: CASSSGTGGSYGYTF. CDR3 coding DNA: TGTGCCAGCAGTTCCGGGACAGGGGGAAGCTATGGCTACACCTTC.

The chain uses TRBV28 and TRBJ2-1; D is perhaps TRBD2 (6 bases). Germline V CDR1 and CDR2: MDHEN, SYDVKM. The V and J ends lost 6 bases and 6 bases respectively, with 9 bases between them. The CDR3 spans 12 residues. The CDR3 spells CASRGGTNEQFF. The CDR3 DNA reads as TGTGCCAGCAGGGGGGGTACCAATGAGCAGTTCTTC.

This clone was counted only a few times. This sequence joins TRBV30 and TRBJ2-2; D call uncertain. Trimming pared 0 bases from V and 6 bases from J, leaving 8 bases between. CDR1 is GTSNPN and CDR2 is SVGIG in the germline V gene (reference sequence). CDR3 size: 13 residues. The CDR3 here is CAWSVSRAGELFF. CDR3 nucleotides: TGTGCCTGGAGTGTAAGTCGAGCCGGGGAGCTGTTTTTT.

This clone was detected once. The CDR3 region is CASSLFAGSGLTYEQYF. CDR3 sequence (DNA): TGTGCCAGCAGTTTATTCGCGGGGTCAGGGCTTACCTACGAGCAGTACTTC. This chain uses TRBV28 with TRBJ2-7, with TRBD2 as a possible D gene (6 bases). V lost 1 base, J lost 2 bases, and 18 bases lay in between. Looked up from germline, CDR1 is MDHEN and CDR2 is SYDVKM. This CDR3 is 17 amino acids long.

V is TRBV7-8 and J is TRBJ1-4; 10 bases align to TRBD1. Germline trimming cut 5 bases from V and 7 bases from J; bases unmatched to any gene: 4. Germline CDR1 reads SGHVS; CDR2 reads FQNEAQ. This CDR3 is 14 amino acids long. The CDR3 sequence: CASSRRDRGEKLFF. In DNA, the CDR3 is TGTGCCAGCAGCCGTCGGGACAGGGGTGAAAAACTGTTTTTT.

The chain links TRBV15 to TRBJ2-5; D is perhaps TRBD1 (6 bases). Trimming shortened V by 3 bases and J by 7 bases, and 15 bases separated the two germline ends. Germline CDR1 is LNHNV and CDR2 is YYDKDF (reference sequence). This CDR3 spans 14 amino acids. For the CDR3, the DNA is TGTGCCACCAGCAGGGACAGTGATACAGGGACCCAGTACTTC. Encoded protein: CATSRDSDTGTQYF.

This clone has more than one count but fewer than ten. The chain couples TRBV7-2 to TRBJ2-3, with a weak D call TRBD1 (5 bases). Germline-derived CDR1 and CDR2 are SGHTA and FQGNSA. The CDR3 has 11 residues. The ends were cut back, 5 bases at V and 11 bases at J, with 11 bases in the middle. CDR3 bases: TGTGCCAGCAGCCTTAGGACAAGGCAGTATTTT. This sequence encodes CASSLRTRQYF. Full variable domain (missing parts from reference TRBV7-2 and TRBJ2-3): GAGVSQSPSNKVTEKGKDVELRCDPISGHTALYWYRQSLGQGLEFLIYFQGNSAPDKSGLPSDRFSAERTGGSVSTLTIQRTQQEDSAVYLCASSLRTRQYFGPGTRLTVL.

The chain employs TRBV12-3 or TRBV12-4 and TRBJ2-7; perhaps TRBD1 as D (7 bases). The CDR3 length is 13 residues. V gave up 4 bases and J gave up 9 bases, with 16 bases separating them. The chain's CDR3 is CASSYQGGEGQYF. The CDR3 DNA reads TGTGCCAGCAGTTACCAGGGGGGAGAAGGGCAGTACTTC.

The J gene is TRBJ2-1, the V gene TRBV11-2; 7 bases line up with TRBD1. The CDR3 sequence is 14 residues long. After removal of 4 bases from V and 7 bases from J, the junction contained 7 bases not matched to a gene. The germline gives CDR1 SGHAT, CDR2 FQNNGV. CDR3 nucleotides: TGTGCCAGCAGCTGGGGCGCAGGGGGAAATGAGCAGTTCTTC. It codes for CASSWGAGGNEQFF.

This clone was counted once. The DNA for the CDR3 is TGTGCCAGCAGCTTAGCAACGGGAATGAACACTGAAGCTTTCTTT. Translation: CASSLATGMNTEAFF. This chain uses TRBV7-9 with TRBJ1-1; D remains ambiguous. The V and J ends lost 0 bases and 0 bases respectively, with 8 bases between them. This CDR3 spans 15 amino acids. Looked up from germline, CDR1 is SEHNR and CDR2 is FQNEAQ (reference sequence).

V gene TRBV15 combines with J gene TRBJ1-6; 9 bases match TRBD1. The CDR3 loop spans 16 amino acids. The germline V gene encodes CDR1 LNHNV and CDR2 YYDKDF (reference sequence). V lost 0 bases, J lost 11 bases, and 8 bases stayed unmatched. For the CDR3, the DNA is TGTGCCACCAGCAGAGATCAAGGGACAGGGTCGACACCCCTCCACTTT. This translates into CATSRDQGTGSTPLHF.

The chain employs TRBV5-1 and TRBJ1-2; 12 nucleotides line up with TRBD1. Germline values: CDR1 SGHRS, CDR2 YFSETQ. The V gene end was trimmed by 6 bases and the J gene end by 3 bases; junction bases not matched to a gene: 12. The CDR3 sequence is 17 residues long. The CDR3 region is CASKLNSGTGGYYGYTF. For the CDR3, the DNA is TGCGCCAGCAAGTTAAACTCCGGGACAGGGGGCTACTATGGCTACACCTTC.

The chain uses TRBV3-1 (or the pseudogene TRBV3-2) and TRBJ2-7; 7 bases agree with TRBD2. Trimming cost V 5 bases and J 6 bases; bases outside gene matches: 7. The CDR3 extends over 13 amino acids. Per germline, CDR1 LGHDT and CDR2 YNNKEL (reference sequence). The CDR3 DNA is TGTGCCAGCAGCACCCGGGGAGGGCGCGAGCAGTACTTC. It translates to CASSTRGGREQYF.

This clone has just one count. The chain has TRBV21-1 and TRBJ2-7; the table calls TRBD2, which could not be checked here. TRBV21-1 is assigned pseudogene status. The CDR3 extends over 15 amino acids. In nucleotides, the CDR3 is TGTGCCAGCACCGTAATAGCGGGAGGGCCAAGCCAGCAGTACTTC. Amino acid sequence: CASTVIAGGPSQQYF.

This clone occurred a few times. The V call is TRBV6-6, the J call TRBJ1-5; D is possibly TRBD1 (5 bases). The CDR3 is 14 residues long. V was shortened by 7 bases and J by 4 bases, with 14 bases between the two germline ends. From germline, CDR1 is MNHNY and CDR2 SVGAGI (reference sequence). The CDR3 is CASNLLGGNQPQHF. The DNA of the CDR3 is TGTGCCAGCAACTTATTGGGGGGAAATCAGCCCCAGCATTTT.

V gene TRBV28 combines with J gene TRBJ1-1, with 11 positions matching TRBD1. Looked up from germline, CDR1 is MDHEN and CDR2 is SYDVKM. The CDR3 totals 16 residues. J gave up 4 bases and V 3 bases, and 7 bases lay outside the gene matches. This chain's CDR3 is CASSLVGTGGSTEAFF. CDR3 coding DNA: TGTGCCAGCAGTTTGGTGGGGACAGGGGGTTCCACTGAAGCTTTCTTT.

This chain joins TRBV3-1 (or the pseudogene TRBV3-2) and TRBJ1-6; D gene ambiguous. Germline V gene sequence: CDR1 LGHDT, CDR2 YNNKEL (reference sequence). CDR3 length: 15 amino acids. The V end was cut by 1 base, the J end by 5 bases, with 9 bases between. This chain's CDR3 is CASSQGQANNSPLHF. As DNA, the CDR3 is TGTGCCAGCAGCCAAGGGCAGGCCAATAATTCACCCCTCCACTTT.

This clone has a single count. The genes are TRBV7-2 and TRBJ1-4; 7 bases align to TRBD1. The CDR3 spans 15 residues. The germline CDR1 and CDR2 sequences are SGHTA and FQGNSA. The V and J ends lost 8 bases and 11 bases, in that order; junction bases with no gene match: 17. The CDR3 protein is CASQGTEIMSGKLFF. The CDR3 DNA sequence: TGTGCCAGCCAGGGGACAGAGATTATGTCGGGGAAACTGTTTTTT.

The chain joins TRBV28 to TRBJ1-5; maybe TRBD1 (5 bases). The CDR3 length is 14 residues. Trimming pared 4 bases from V and 6 bases from J, leaving 13 bases between. The germline V gene encodes CDR1 MDHEN and CDR2 SYDVKM. The CDR3 region is CASSSPTGVQPQHF. The CDR3, as DNA: TGTGCCAGCAGTTCTCCAACGGGGGTTCAGCCCCAGCATTTT. Combining the CDR3 with reference TRBV28 and TRBJ1-5 gives the whole variable domain DVKVTQSSRYLVKRTGEKVFLECVQDMDHENMFWYRQDPGLGLRLIYFSYDVKMKEKGDIPEGYSVSREKKERFSLILESASTNQTSMYLCASSSPTGVQPQHFGDGTRLSIL.

This chain joins TRBV18 and TRBJ2-7; D unresolved. The CDR3 spans 14 residues. Trimming took 3 bases from V and 2 from J, leaving 11 bases between them. CDR1 is KGHSH and CDR2 is LQKENI in the germline V gene. The CDR3: CASSPNRVPYEQYF. CDR3 bases: TGTGCCAGCTCACCCAACAGAGTCCCCTACGAGCAGTACTTC.

The chain has TRBV29-1 and TRBJ1-5; TRBD1 might be the D (5 bases). The germline V gene encodes CDR1 SQVTM and CDR2 ANQGSEA. Trimming stripped 4 bases from V and 7 bases from J, with 20 bases between. This CDR3 region has 15 residues. For the CDR3, the DNA is TGCAGCGTTGCTACCGGTGGGGCGAGAGGACAGCCCCAGCATTTT. This translates into CSVATGGARGQPQHF.

V gene TRBV28 combines with J gene TRBJ2-3; 8 positions agree with TRBD1. The germline V gene has CDR1 MDHEN and CDR2 SYDVKM. The junction had 5 bases not matched to a gene; V was cut back by 5 bases and J by 1 base. This CDR3 region has 15 residues. CDR3 sequence (DNA): TGTGCCAGCAGTGTACCGGGACAGGGCACAGATACGCAGTATTTT. Translating gives CASSVPGQGTDTQYF.

This chain uses TRBV24-1 with TRBJ1-5; 7 nucleotides match TRBD1. Trimming at V came to 3 bases and at J to 2 bases, leaving 3 bases not matched to a gene. Germline V gives CDR1 KGHDR, CDR2 SFDVKD. The CDR3 consists of 15 residues. The DNA for the CDR3 is TGTGCCACCAGTGATCCCGGGACAGGCAATCAGCCCCAGCATTTT. This translates into CATSDPGTGNQPQHF.

V is TRBV27 and J is TRBJ1-1; D is undetermined. From germline, CDR1 is MNHEY and CDR2 SMNVEV (reference sequence). The length of the CDR3 is 14 residues. V lost 5 bases to trimming and J lost 1 base, with 11 bases between them. CDR3 sequence: CASSKPSQNTEAFF. DNA for the CDR3: TGTGCCAGCAGTAAACCCAGTCAGAACACTGAAGCTTTCTTT.

The chain combines TRBV19 with TRBJ2-1; the D gene is possibly TRBD2 (5 bases). The length of the CDR3 is 14 residues. Per germline, CDR1 LNHDA and CDR2 SQIVND (reference sequence). The V and J ends lost 3 bases and 5 bases respectively, with 11 bases between them. The CDR3 spells CASSIRRRDNEQFF. CDR3 DNA sequence: TGTGCCAGTAGTATCAGAAGGCGGGACAATGAGCAGTTCTTC.

This clone was detected once. CDR3 bases: TGTGCCAGCACACCGTCGACTCCCCAGCAACACAATGAGCAGTTCTTC. Translating it yields CASTPSTPQQHNEQFF. This chain uses TRBV25-1 with TRBJ2-1, with D hard to call. CDR1 and CDR2 from the germline V gene are MGHDK and SYGVNS. The CDR3 runs to 16 residues. V shed 7 bases and J shed 5 bases, with 21 bases lying between them.